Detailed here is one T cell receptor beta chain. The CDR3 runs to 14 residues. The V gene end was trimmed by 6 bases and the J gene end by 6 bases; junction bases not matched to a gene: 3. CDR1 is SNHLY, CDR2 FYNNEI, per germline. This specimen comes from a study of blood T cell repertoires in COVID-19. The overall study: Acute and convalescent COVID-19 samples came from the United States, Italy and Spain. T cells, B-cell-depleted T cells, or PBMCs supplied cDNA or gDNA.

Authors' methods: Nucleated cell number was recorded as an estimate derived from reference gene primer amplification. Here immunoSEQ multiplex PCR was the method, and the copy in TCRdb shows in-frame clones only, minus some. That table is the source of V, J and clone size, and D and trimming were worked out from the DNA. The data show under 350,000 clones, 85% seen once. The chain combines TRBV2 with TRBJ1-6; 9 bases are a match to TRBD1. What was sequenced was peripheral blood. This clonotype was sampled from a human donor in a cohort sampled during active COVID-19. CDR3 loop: CASRGTGINSPLHF. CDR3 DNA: TGTGCCAGCAGGGGGACAGGGATTAATTCACCCCTCCACTTT.